What follows is one T cell receptor (beta chain) and its context. Its antigen remains unidentified. The study ran its PCR with 60 Vbeta and 13 Jbeta primers. In the original workflow: A later analysis tallied 80 million to 100 million unique TCR beta chains, approximately 10 million of them shared. The table came from immunoSEQ multiplex PCR; TCRdb's copy has only in-frame clones and leaves some out. V, J and clone size are those of that table, while D and trimming were read from the DNA. The data show about 160,000 clones, about two thirds seen once. This entry belongs to a study of cytomegalovirus exposure and HLA in healthy donors. Whole-study results and caveats: HLA alleles showed associations with 15,000 to 20,000 TCR beta sequences in a later analysis, at a 0.05 false discovery rate. Later on, an analysis showed TCR association rates differing by HLA locus, with DRB1 the most and HLA-C the fewest.

Germline CDR1 reads SNHLY; CDR2 reads FYNNEI. This CDR3 contains 14 residues. V lost 1 base to trimming and J lost 8 bases, with 14 bases between them. This receptor was identified in a woman aged 25 to 39 in good health and CMV-seronegative. J is TRBJ1-2 and V is TRBV2; tentatively, D is TRBD1 (5 bases). The specimen sequenced was PBMCs. As DNA, the CDR3 is TGTGCCAGCAGTGAAGTTGGGCAGGGTTCCGGCTACACCTTC. It translates to CASSEVGQGSGYTF.